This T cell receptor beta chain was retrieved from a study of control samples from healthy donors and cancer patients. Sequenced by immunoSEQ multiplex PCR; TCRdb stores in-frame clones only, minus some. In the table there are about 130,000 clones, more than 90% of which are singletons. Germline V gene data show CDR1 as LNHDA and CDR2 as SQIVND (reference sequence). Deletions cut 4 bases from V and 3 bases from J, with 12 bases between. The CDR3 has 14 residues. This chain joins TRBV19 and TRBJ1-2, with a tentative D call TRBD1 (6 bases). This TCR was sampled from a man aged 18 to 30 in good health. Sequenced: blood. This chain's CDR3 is CASSRGHGYYGYTF. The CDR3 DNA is TGTGCCAGTAGTAGGGGACACGGGTACTATGGCTACACCTTC.